These T cell receptor beta chains were read from a single sample in a study of blood T cells in healthy people across ages. MiXCR was run by TCRdb on the 5' RACE reads, yielding one entry per CDR3 protein. The table records some 700,000 distinct CDR3 sequences, 22% of them present only once. The sequencing sample was made of blood. These receptors all stem from a man aged 70 or older in good health. Each CDR3 is given with its conserved first and last residue. The D gene is left open where the match is weak. Only some rows state a clone size, as once, few, many or a class for expanded clones.

>NA|NA|TRBV3-1|TRBJ1-2
TGTGCCAGCAGCCGGCGGAGCAGGGAGGACTATGGCTACACCTTC
CASSRRSREDYGYTF
>TRBD1|few|TRBV5-1|TRBJ2-1
TGCGCCAGCAGCTTGGGCCGGACAGGGGCATACAATGAGCAGTTCTTC
CASSLGRTGAYNEQFF
>NA|NA|TRBV7-2|TRBJ2-3
TGTGCCAGCAGCTTAGCGCAGGGGACAAATACGCAGTATTTT
CASSLAQGTNTQYF
>NA|NA|TRBV27|TRBJ2-2
TGTGCCATCGTACTCGGCGGGGAGCTGTTTTTT
CAIVLGGELFF
>TRBD1|many|TRBV12-3/TRBV12-4|TRBJ1-2
TGTGCCAGCAGTCTCATTCCTCGGGACAGTAACTATGGCTACACCTTC
CASSLIPRDSNYGYTF
>NA|NA|TRBV28|TRBJ1-6
TGTGCCAGCAGTCGAACTATTTCACCCCTCCACTTT
CASSRTISPLHF
>NA|NA|TRBV20-1|TRBJ1-4
TGCAGTGCTAGGGACTCGGCTAATGAAAAACTGTTTTTT
CSARDSANEKLFF
>NA|NA|TRBV12-3/TRBV12-4|TRBJ2-2
TGTGCCAGCAGTCGTCCGACTAGTCTCGGGGAGCTGTTTTTT
CASSRPTSLGELFF
>NA|NA|TRBV10-3|TRBJ1-2
TGTGCCATCAGTGAGTCCGCCACCTCTTATGGCTACACCTTC
CAISESATSYGYTF
>TRBD1|NA|TRBV7-2|TRBJ1-3
TGTGCCAGCAGCTTAGCGGGACAGGGGGCTGGAAACACCATATATTTT
CASSLAGQGAGNTIYF